This entry describes one T cell receptor beta chain. TCRdb's copy holds only in-frame clones and misses some; the assay was immunoSEQ multiplex PCR. The data hold some 78,000 clones, with about 88% observed a single time. The sample is drawn from a study of OX40 agonist ivuxolimab in advanced cancers. Study summary: Hepatocellular carcinoma, melanoma, renal cell or head and neck cancer was diagnosed in the dose-escalation patients. Therapy given before enrollment (anti-PD-1, anti-PD-L1 or anti-CTLA-4) was allowed, and around 41% had some.

V trimming: 4 bases; J trimming: 8 bases; junction bases outside the gene matches: 8. This CDR3 has 13 residues. The germline V gene encodes CDR1 SGDLS and CDR2 YYNGEE. The sequence was collected from an adult with an advanced solid tumor such as melanoma, head and neck, liver or kidney cancer. The source was CD4+ or CD8+ T cells sorted from blood, collected in a trial of the OX40 agonist ivuxolimab. The chain carries TRBV9 and TRBJ1-2, with 7 bases that match TRBD1. CDR3 protein: CASSRGDSLGYTF. The CDR3 DNA follows: TGTGCCAGCAGCCGGGGGGACAGTCTGGGCTACACCTTC.